This T cell receptor (beta chain) appears in the sequencing data of a study of T cell repertoires in cytomegalovirus infection. Whole-study context: The public TCR beta signatures pointed to both CMV infection and matching HLA type.

TCRdb re-called the reads with MiXCR, one entry per CDR3 protein. The sample has roughly 920,000 distinct CDR3 sequences; more than 25% are singletons. Study conclusions and caveats: Public TCR beta family frequency separated CMV-and-HLA carriers, including in an independent cohort.

The CDR3 spans 15 residues. Trimming cost V 2 bases and J 4 bases, with 14 bases left between them. Worth noting for this clonotype: Its antigen remains unidentified.

The clonotype originates from a human donor in good health (CMV status not recorded). Some clones in this sample may be carry-over from other donors' samples. Specimen: cultured CD8+ T cells from PBMCs, collected from culture after CMV antigen stimulation. J is TRBJ1-2 and V is TRBV12-3 or TRBV12-4; D remains ambiguous. DNA for the CDR3: TGTGCCAGCAGTTTACTCACGACGGACCCCTATGGCTACACCTTC. Residues: CASSLLTTDPYGYTF.